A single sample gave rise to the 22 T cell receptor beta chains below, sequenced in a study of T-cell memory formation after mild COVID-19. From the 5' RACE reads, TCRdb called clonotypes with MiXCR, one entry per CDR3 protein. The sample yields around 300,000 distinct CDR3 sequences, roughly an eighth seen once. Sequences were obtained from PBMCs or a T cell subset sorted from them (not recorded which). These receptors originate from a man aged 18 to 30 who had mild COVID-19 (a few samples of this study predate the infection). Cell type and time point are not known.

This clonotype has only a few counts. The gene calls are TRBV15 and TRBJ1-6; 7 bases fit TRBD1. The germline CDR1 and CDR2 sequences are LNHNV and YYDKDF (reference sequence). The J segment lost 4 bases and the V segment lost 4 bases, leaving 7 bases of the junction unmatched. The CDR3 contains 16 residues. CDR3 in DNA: TGTGCCACCAGCACCCCGGACAGGCTGTATAATTCACCCCTCCACTTT. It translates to CATSTPDRLYNSPLHF.

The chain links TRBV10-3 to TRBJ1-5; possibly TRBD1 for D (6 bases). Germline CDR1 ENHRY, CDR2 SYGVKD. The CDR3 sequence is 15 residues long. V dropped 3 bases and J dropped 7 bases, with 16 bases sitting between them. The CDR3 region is CAISEIGGAGQPQHF. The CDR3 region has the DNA TGTGCCATCAGTGAAATTGGGGGGGCTGGACAGCCCCAGCATTTT.

CDR3 residues: CSARTRTDTQYF. The CDR3 DNA reads TGCAGTGCAAGGACTCGCACAGATACGCAGTATTTT. The gene calls are TRBV20-1 and TRBJ2-3; TRBD2 is a possible D gene (5 bases). The germline V gene encodes CDR1 DFQATT and CDR2 SNEGSKA (reference sequence). The ends were cut back, 6 bases at V and 1 base at J, with 8 bases in the middle. The CDR3 totals 12 residues.

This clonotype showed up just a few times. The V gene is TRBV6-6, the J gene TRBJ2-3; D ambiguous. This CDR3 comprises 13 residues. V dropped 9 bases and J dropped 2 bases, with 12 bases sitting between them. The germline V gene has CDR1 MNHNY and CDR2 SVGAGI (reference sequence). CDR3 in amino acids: CASHEVNTDTQYF. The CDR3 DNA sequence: TGTGCCAGTCATGAGGTCAACACAGATACGCAGTATTTT.

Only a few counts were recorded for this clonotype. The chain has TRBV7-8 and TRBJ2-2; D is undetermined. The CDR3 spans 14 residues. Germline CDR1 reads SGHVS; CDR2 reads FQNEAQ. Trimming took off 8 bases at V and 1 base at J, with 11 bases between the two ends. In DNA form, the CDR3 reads TGTGCCAGCCAACGAAGCAAGAACACCGGGGAGCTGTTTTTT. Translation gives CASQRSKNTGELFF.

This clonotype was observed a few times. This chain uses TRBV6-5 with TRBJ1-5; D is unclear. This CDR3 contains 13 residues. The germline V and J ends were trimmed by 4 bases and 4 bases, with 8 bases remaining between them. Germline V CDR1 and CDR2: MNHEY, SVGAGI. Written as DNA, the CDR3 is TGTGCCAGCAGTTCGCAACCGAATCAGCCCCAGCATTTT. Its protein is CASSSQPNQPQHF.

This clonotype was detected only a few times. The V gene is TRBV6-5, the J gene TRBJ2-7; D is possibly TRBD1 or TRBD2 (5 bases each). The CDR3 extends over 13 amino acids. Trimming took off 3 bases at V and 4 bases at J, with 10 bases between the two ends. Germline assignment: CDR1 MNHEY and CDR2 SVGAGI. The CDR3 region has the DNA TGTGCCAGCAGTTATCCTGGGACGTACGAGCAGTACTTC. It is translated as CASSYPGTYEQYF.

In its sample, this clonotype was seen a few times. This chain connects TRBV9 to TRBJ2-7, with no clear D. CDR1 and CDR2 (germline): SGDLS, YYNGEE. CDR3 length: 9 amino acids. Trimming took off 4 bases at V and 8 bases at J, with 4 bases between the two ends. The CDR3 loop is CASSPKQYV. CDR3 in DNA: TGTGCCAGCAGCCCAAAGCAGTACGTC.

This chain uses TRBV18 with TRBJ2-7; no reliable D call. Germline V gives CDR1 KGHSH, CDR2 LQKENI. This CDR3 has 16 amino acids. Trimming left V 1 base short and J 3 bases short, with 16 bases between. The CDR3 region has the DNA TGTGCCAGCTCACCACGTGAAATGACGGAAATCTACGAGCAGTACGTC. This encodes CASSPREMTEIYEQYV.

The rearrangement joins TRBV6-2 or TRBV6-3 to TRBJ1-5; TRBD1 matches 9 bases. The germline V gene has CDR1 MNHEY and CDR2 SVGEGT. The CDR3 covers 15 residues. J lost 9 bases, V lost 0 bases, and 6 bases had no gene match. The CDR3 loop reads CASSYSSTGGAPQHF. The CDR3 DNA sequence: TGTGCCAGCAGTTACTCGAGTACAGGGGGCGCGCCCCAGCATTTT.

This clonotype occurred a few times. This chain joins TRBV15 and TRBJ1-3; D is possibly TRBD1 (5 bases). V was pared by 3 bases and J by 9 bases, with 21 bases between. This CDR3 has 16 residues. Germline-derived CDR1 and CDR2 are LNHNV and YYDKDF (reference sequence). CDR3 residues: CATSRRPQGKEATIYF. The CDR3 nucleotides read TGTGCCACCAGCAGGAGACCCCAGGGAAAGGAGGCCACCATATATTTT.

CDR3 protein: CASSPGLAGNPYNEQFF. The CDR3, as DNA: TGTGCCAGCAGCCCCGGACTAGCGGGGAACCCTTACAATGAGCAGTTCTTC. V usage is TRBV7-2 and J usage is TRBJ2-1; 12 bases are shared with TRBD2. The CDR3 consists of 17 residues. V gave up 5 bases and J gave up 4 bases; unmatched junction bases: 9. CDR1 and CDR2 from the germline V gene are SGHTA and FQGNSA.

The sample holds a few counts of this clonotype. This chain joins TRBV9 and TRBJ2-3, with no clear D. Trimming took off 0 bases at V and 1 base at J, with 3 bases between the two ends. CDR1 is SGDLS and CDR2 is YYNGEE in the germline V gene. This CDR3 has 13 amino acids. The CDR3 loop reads CASSVERTDTQYF. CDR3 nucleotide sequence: TGTGCCAGCAGCGTAGAACGCACAGATACGCAGTATTTT.

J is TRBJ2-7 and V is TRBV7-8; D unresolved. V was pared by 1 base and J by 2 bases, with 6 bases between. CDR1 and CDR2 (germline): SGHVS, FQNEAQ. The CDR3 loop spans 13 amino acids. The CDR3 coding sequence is TGTGCCAGCAGCTTAGGGGTAGCCTACGAGCAGTACGTC. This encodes CASSLGVAYEQYV.

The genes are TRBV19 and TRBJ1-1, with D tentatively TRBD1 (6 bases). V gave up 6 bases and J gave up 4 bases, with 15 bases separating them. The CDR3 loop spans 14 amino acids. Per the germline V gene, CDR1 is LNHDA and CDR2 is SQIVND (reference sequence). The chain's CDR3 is CASSPTGYRTEAFF. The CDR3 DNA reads TGTGCCAGTAGCCCTACAGGGTATCGCACTGAAGCTTTCTTT.

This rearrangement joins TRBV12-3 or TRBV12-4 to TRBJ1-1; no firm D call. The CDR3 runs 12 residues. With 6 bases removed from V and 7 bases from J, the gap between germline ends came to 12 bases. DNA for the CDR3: TGTGCCAGCAGCCTTGGAATGAATGAAGCTTTCTTT. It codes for CASSLGMNEAFF.

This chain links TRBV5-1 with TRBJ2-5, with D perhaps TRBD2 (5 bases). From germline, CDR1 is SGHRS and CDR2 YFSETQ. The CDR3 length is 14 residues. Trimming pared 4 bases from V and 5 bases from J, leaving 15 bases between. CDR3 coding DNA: TGCGCCAGCAGCAAGGTGACGCCGGGGGAGACCCAGTACTTC. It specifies CASSKVTPGETQYF.

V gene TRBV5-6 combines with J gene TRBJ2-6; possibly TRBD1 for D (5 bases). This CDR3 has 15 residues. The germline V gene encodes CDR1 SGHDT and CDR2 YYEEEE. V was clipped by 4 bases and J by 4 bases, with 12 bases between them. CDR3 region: CASSRRGAGANVLTF. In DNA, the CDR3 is TGTGCCAGCAGCCGAAGGGGTGCAGGGGCCAACGTCCTGACTTTC.

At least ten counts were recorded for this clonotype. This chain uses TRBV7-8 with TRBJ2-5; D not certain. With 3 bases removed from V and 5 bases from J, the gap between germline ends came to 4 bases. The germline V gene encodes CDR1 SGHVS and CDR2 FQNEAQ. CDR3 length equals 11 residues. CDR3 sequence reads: CASSFMETQYF. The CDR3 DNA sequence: TGTGCCAGCAGCTTCATGGAGACCCAGTACTTC.

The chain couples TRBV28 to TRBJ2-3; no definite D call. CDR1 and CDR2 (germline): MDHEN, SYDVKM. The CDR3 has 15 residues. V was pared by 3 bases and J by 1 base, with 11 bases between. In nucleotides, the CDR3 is TGTGCCAGCAGTTTTGCCGGATCTGGCACAGATACGCAGTATTTT. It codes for CASSFAGSGTDTQYF.

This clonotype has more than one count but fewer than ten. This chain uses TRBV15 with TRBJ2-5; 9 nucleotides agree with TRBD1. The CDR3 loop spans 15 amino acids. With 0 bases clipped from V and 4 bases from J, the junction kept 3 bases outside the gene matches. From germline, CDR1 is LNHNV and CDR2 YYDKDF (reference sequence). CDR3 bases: TGTGCCACCAGCAGAGACCGACAGGGGGGAGAGACCCAGTACTTC. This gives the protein CATSRDRQGGETQYF. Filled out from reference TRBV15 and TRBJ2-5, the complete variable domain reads DAMVIQNPRYQVTQFGKPVTLSCSQTLNHNVMYWYQQKSSQAPKLLFHYYDKDFNNEADTPDNFQSRRPNTSFCFLDIRSPGLGDTAMYLCATSRDRQGGETQYFGPGTRLLVL.

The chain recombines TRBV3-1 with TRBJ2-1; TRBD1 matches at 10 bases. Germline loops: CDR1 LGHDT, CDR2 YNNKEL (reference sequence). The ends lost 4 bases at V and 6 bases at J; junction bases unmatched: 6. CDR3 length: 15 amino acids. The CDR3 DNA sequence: TGTGCCAGCAGCCTGGCCGGGACAGGGGTCAATGAGCAGTTCTTC. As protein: CASSLAGTGVNEQFF.